This T cell receptor beta chain was observed in a study of Graves' ophthalmopathy and Graves' hyperthyroidism. Findings and caveats of the study: The 13-signature model separated ophthalmopathy from stable hyperthyroidism at 85% to 90% sensitivity and roughly 80% specificity.

The germline CDR1 and CDR2 sequences are SNHLY and FYNNEI. The CDR3 runs 13 residues. Deletions cut 8 bases from V and 3 bases from J, with 13 bases between. The table lists this clonotype with a count of one. The target antigen is unknown. No conserved phenylalanine or tryptophan is present at the end of the CDR3, so a read error is the likely explanation. As the template, RNA transcripts were used to amplify TCR beta CDR3 regions. The authors performed first-round RT-PCR with HTBI primers and then a second-round multiplex PCR. TCRdb re-called the multiplex PCR reads with MiXCR, one entry per CDR3 protein. This sample has about 740,000 distinct CDR3 sequences, with 35% to 50% found just once.

This chain joins TRBV2 and TRBJ1-2; no firm D call. The sequenced sample consisted of peripheral blood. This receptor was identified in an adult man with Graves' ophthalmopathy. CDR3 coding DNA: TGTGCCAGCTCGCCCGGGAGTTACTATGGCTACACCGTC. Translated: CASSPGSYYGYTV.